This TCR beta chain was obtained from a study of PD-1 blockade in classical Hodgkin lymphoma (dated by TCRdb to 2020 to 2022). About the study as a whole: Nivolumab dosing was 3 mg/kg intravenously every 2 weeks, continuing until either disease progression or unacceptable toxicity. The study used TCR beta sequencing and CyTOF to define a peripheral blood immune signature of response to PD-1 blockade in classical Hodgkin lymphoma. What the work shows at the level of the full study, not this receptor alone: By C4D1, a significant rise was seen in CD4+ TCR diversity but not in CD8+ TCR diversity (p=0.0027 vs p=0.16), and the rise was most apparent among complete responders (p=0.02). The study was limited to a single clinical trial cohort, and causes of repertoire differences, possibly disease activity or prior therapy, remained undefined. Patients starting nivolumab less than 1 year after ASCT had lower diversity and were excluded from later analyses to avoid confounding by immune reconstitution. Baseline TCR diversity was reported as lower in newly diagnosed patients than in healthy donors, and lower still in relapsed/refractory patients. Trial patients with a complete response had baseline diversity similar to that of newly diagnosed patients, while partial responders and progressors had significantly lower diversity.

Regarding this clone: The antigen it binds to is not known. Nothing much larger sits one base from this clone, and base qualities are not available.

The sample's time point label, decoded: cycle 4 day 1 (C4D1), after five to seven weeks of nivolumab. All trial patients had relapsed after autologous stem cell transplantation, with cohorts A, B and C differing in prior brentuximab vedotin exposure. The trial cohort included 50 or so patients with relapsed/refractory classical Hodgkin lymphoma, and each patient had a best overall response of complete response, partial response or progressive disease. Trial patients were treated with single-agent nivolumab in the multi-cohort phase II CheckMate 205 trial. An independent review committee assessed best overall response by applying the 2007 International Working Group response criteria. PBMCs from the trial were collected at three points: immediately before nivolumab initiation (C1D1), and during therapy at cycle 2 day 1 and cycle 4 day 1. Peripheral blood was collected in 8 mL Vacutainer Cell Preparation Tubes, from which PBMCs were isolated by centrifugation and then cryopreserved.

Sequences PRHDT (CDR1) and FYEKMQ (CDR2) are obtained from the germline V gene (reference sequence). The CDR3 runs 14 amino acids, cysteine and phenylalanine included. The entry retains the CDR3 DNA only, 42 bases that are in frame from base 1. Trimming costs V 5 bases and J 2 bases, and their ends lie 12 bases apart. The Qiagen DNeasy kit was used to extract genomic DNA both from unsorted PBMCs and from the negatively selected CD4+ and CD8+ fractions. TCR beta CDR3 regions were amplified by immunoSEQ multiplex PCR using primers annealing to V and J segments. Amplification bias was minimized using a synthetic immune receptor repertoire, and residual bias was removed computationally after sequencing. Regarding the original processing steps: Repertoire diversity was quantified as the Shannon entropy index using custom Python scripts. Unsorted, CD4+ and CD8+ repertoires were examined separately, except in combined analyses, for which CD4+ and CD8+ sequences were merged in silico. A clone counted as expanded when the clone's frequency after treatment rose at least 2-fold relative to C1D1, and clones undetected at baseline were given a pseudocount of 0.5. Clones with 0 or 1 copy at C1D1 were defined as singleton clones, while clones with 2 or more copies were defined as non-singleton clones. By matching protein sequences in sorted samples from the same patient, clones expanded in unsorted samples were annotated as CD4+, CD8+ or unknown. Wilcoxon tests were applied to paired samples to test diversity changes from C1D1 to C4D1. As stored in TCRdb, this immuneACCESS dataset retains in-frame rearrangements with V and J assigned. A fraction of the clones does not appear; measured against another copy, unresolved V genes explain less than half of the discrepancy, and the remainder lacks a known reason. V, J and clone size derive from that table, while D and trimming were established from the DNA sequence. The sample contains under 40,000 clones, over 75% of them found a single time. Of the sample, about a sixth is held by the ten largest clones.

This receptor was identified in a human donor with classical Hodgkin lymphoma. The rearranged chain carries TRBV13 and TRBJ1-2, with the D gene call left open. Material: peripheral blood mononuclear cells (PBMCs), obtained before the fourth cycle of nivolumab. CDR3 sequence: CASSVLWGNYGYTF. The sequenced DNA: TGTGCCAGCAGCGTACTCTGGGGAAACTATGGCTACACCTTC.